Sequencing of this TCR beta chain was carried out in a study of identical twins. TCRdb re-analysed the 5' RACE reads in MiXCR, keeping a single row per CDR3 protein. The sample records approximately 700,000 distinct CDR3 sequences, roughly 6.2% being singletons. The table lists this clonotype with many counts. The CDR3 spans 15 residues. The chain couples TRBV21-1 to TRBJ2-3. TRBV21-1 is recorded as a pseudogene. This clonotype originated in a man aged 18 to 30 in good health. The sample was naive T cells sorted from blood. The CDR3 region has the DNA TGTGCCAGCAGCAAAGGAGTCAGCGGCACAGATACGCAGTATTTT. It specifies CASSKGVSGTDTQYF.